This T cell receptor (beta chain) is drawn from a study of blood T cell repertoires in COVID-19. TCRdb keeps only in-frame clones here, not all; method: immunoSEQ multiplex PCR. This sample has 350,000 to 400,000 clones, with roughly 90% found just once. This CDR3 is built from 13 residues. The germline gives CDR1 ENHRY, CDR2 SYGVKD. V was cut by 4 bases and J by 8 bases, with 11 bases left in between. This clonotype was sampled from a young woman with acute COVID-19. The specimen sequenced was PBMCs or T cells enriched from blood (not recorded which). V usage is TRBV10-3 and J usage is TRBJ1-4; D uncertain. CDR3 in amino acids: CAISVRRAEKLFF. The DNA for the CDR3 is TGTGCCATCAGTGTACGGCGAGCGGAAAAACTGTTTTTT.